The 20 T cell receptor beta chains reported below all come from one sample, sequenced in a study of somatic mutations in cytotoxic T cells in rheumatoid arthritis. Only in-frame clones appear in the TCRdb table, and some are missing; sequencing was by immunoSEQ multiplex PCR. The sample has 15,000 to 20,000 clones; roughly four fifths are singletons. Sequencing was carried out using CD8+ T cells sorted from blood. The receptors here all came from a woman aged 45-65 years with rheumatoid arthritis.

This clone was seen a single time. V and J are TRBV4-1 and TRBJ2-7, with D possibly being TRBD2 (5 bases). CDR1 and CDR2 from the germline V gene are MGHRA and YSYEKL. The CDR3 length is 15 residues. Trimming took off 0 bases at V and 0 bases at J, with 9 bases between the two ends. The CDR3 DNA follows: TGCGCCAGCAGCCAAGATCTAGGGAGCTCCTACGAGCAGTACTTC. As protein: CASSQDLGSSYEQYF.

The rearrangement uses TRBV5-4 and TRBJ2-2; 9 positions match TRBD1. CDR3 length: 14 amino acids. The V and J ends lost 8 bases and 1 base, in that order; junction bases with no gene match: 3. CDR1 is SGHNT and CDR2 is YYREEE in the germline V gene (reference sequence). CDR3 DNA sequence: TGTGCCAGTCGGACAGGGGTGAACACCGGGGAGCTGTTTTTT. It translates to CASRTGVNTGELFF.

The V gene is TRBV7-6, the J gene TRBJ2-7, with unresolved D. V was cut by 5 bases and J by 1 base, with 6 bases left in between. Per the germline V gene, CDR1 is SGHVS and CDR2 is FNYEAQ. The CDR3 contains 12 residues. CDR3 DNA sequence: TGTGCCAGCAGCGCCCAATCCTACGAGCAGTACTTC. It encodes CASSAQSYEQYF.

V is TRBV7-8 and J is TRBJ1-5, with D perhaps matching TRBD1 (6 bases). Trimming cost V 1 base and J 1 base, with 8 bases left between them. In germline, CDR1 is SGHVS, CDR2 FQNEAQ. The CDR3 runs to 15 residues. As DNA, the CDR3 is TGTGCCAGCAGCTTAGAGGGGGGCAGCAATCAGCCCCAGCATTTT. It specifies CASSLEGGSNQPQHF.

The V gene is TRBV4-2, the J gene TRBJ2-5; TRBD2 agrees at 8 bases. Germline V gene data show CDR1 as LGHNA and CDR2 as YNFKEQ. This CDR3 region has 16 residues. With V trimmed by 1 base and J by 5 bases, 9 bases remained unmatched. This CDR3 is CASSQAGRGGLETQYF. The CDR3 DNA is TGTGCCAGCAGCCAAGCAGGCCGGGGGGGCCTCGAGACCCAGTACTTC.

The chain employs TRBV10-3 and TRBJ2-1, with TRBD2 identical over 14 bases. J gave up 5 bases and V 5 bases, and 2 bases lay outside the gene matches. Germline-derived CDR1 and CDR2 are ENHRY and SYGVKD. CDR3 length equals 15 residues. The CDR3 DNA reads TGTGCCATCAGTAGGGGACTAGCGGGAGACAATGAGCAGTTCTTC. It codes for CAISRGLAGDNEQFF.

V usage is TRBV14 and J usage is TRBJ2-7; 7 nucleotides align to TRBD2. The J segment lost 4 bases and the V segment lost 6 bases, leaving 3 bases of the junction unmatched. Germline CDR1 reads SGHDN; CDR2 reads FVKESK. The CDR3 length is 12 residues. The CDR3 sequence is CASSLGRYEQYF. The CDR3 DNA is TGTGCCAGCAGTCTCGGGAGGTACGAGCAGTACTTC.

This chain connects TRBV11-3 to TRBJ1-1, with D tentatively TRBD1 (5 bases). V was pared by 4 bases and J by 8 bases, with 11 bases between. Germline assignment: CDR1 SGHNT and CDR2 YENEEA. The CDR3 runs to 12 residues. CDR3 DNA: TGTGCCAGCAGCTCACGGGGCGGCGAAGCTTTCTTT. It specifies CASSSRGGEAFF.

The rearrangement links TRBV28 to TRBJ2-7; 9 nucleotides agree with TRBD1. This CDR3 is built from 16 residues. CDR1 is MDHEN and CDR2 is SYDVKM in the germline V gene. The J segment lost 2 bases and the V segment lost 6 bases, leaving 11 bases of the junction unmatched. The CDR3 DNA sequence: TGTGCCAGCAGCGCTACCCTGGGACAGGGTGCCTACGAGCAGTACTTC. Amino acid sequence: CASSATLGQGAYEQYF. Full variable domain (remainder filled in from reference TRBV28 and TRBJ2-7): DVKVTQSSRYLVKRTGEKVFLECVQDMDHENMFWYRQDPGLGLRLIYFSYDVKMKEKGDIPEGYSVSREKKERFSLILESASTNQTSMYLCASSATLGQGAYEQYFGPGTRLTVT.

In this sample, this clone turned up a few times. In DNA, the CDR3 is TGTGCCAGCAGCCCATTAGACAGGGGCACTGAAGCTTTCTTT. Its protein is CASSPLDRGTEAFF. The chain carries TRBV7-8 and TRBJ1-1; the match to TRBD1 covers 8 bases. Germline CDR1 is SGHVS and CDR2 is FQNEAQ. The ends lost 5 bases at V and 4 bases at J; junction bases unmatched: 6. This CDR3 is 14 amino acids long.

The rearrangement joins TRBV6-6 to TRBJ2-3; D tentatively reads TRBD1 or TRBD2 (6 bases each). The CDR3 loop spans 16 amino acids. Germline values: CDR1 MNHNY, CDR2 SVGAGI (reference sequence). V was trimmed by 0 bases and J by 1 base, leaving 11 bases between them. CDR3 coding DNA: TGTGCCAGCAGTTACTCTGCAGGGGAGGGCACAGATACGCAGTATTTT. Translation gives CASSYSAGEGTDTQYF.

This chain joins TRBV30 and TRBJ2-7, with D perhaps matching TRBD1 (5 bases). The V gene's germline CDR1 is GTSNPN and CDR2 SVGIG (reference sequence). The CDR3 totals 13 residues. The germline V and J ends were trimmed by 0 bases and 2 bases, with 8 bases remaining between them. The CDR3 loop is CAWSVGDTYEQYF. In nucleotides, the CDR3 is TGTGCCTGGAGTGTAGGGGATACCTACGAGCAGTACTTC.

V usage is TRBV30 and J usage is TRBJ1-1, with a possible D match to TRBD1 (5 bases). Germline assignment: CDR1 GTSNPN and CDR2 SVGIG (reference sequence). The CDR3 covers 13 residues. Trimming removed 5 bases from V and 8 bases from J, with 18 bases in between. CDR3 nucleotides: TGTGCCTGGGGGGGTGGAGGGACGCAAGAAGCTTTCTTT. This codes for CAWGGGGTQEAFF.

The gene calls are TRBV9 and TRBJ2-1; unclear D gene. The germline gives CDR1 SGDLS, CDR2 YYNGEE. V lost 0 bases, J lost 0 bases, and 10 bases lay in between. This CDR3 contains 16 residues. In DNA, the CDR3 is TGTGCCAGCAGCGTAGTGGCCGGCAGCTCCTACAATGAGCAGTTCTTC. Its translation: CASSVVAGSSYNEQFF. Looking up the rest from reference TRBV9 and TRBJ2-1 gives the full variable domain: DSGVTQTPKHLITATGQRVTLRCSPRSGDLSVYWYQQSLDQGLQFLIQYYNGEERAKGNILERFSAQQFPDLHSELNLSSLELGDSALYFCASSVVAGSSYNEQFFGPGTRLTVL.

The chain links TRBV6-5 to TRBJ2-7; 8 bases agree with TRBD1. V was pared by 5 bases and J by 1 base, with 4 bases of the junction left unmatched. CDR1 MNHEY and CDR2 SVGAGI come from the germline V gene. The CDR3 has 14 residues. This chain's CDR3 is CASSPGQGSYEQYF. The CDR3, as DNA: TGTGCCAGCAGTCCCGGACAGGGTTCCTACGAGCAGTACTTC.

The chain has TRBV6-1 and TRBJ2-1; no reliable D call. Trimming took 2 bases from V and 8 from J, leaving 7 bases between them. CDR1 and CDR2 from the germline V gene are MNHNS and SASEGT. The CDR3 has 12 residues. The CDR3 here is CASSESPHEQFF. The CDR3 DNA is TGTGCCAGCAGTGAAAGCCCCCATGAGCAGTTCTTC.

V is TRBV30 and J is TRBJ1-4; D is unclear. Trimming pared 0 bases from V and 8 bases from J, leaving 7 bases between. Germline assignment: CDR1 GTSNPN and CDR2 SVGIG (reference sequence). The CDR3 spans 12 residues. DNA of the CDR3: TGTGCCTGGAGTGTACTTGGAGAAAAACTGTTTTTT. Translation: CAWSVLGEKLFF.

The chain carries TRBV9 and TRBJ2-7; 9 nucleotides agree with TRBD1. J lost 4 bases, V lost 2 bases, and 7 bases had no gene match. Germline CDR1 reads SGDLS; CDR2 reads YYNGEE. This CDR3 region has 15 residues. CDR3 DNA sequence: TGTGCCAGCAGCGTGGGGGCTGACAGGGGGTACGAGCAGTACTTC. It specifies CASSVGADRGYEQYF.

The gene calls are TRBV7-6 and TRBJ2-1; TRBD1 agrees at 9 bases. This CDR3 spans 15 amino acids. The germline CDR1 and CDR2 sequences are SGHVS and FNYEAQ. Trimming cost V 5 bases and J 6 bases; bases outside gene matches: 8. As DNA, the CDR3 is TGTGCCAGCAGCCCAGGACAGGGGTCGGGCAATGAGCAGTTCTTC. Protein sequence: CASSPGQGSGNEQFF.

This clone came up once. V gene TRBV7-8 combines with J gene TRBJ2-7, with TRBD2 matching over 7 bases. There are 17 residues in the CDR3. With V trimmed by 3 bases and J by 6 bases, 17 bases remained unmatched. The germline V gene encodes CDR1 SGHVS and CDR2 FQNEAQ. The CDR3 DNA sequence: TGTGCCAGCAGCTTGTACGACGGCGGCGGGAGATTGGCCGAGCAGTACTTC. It encodes CASSLYDGGGRLAEQYF.